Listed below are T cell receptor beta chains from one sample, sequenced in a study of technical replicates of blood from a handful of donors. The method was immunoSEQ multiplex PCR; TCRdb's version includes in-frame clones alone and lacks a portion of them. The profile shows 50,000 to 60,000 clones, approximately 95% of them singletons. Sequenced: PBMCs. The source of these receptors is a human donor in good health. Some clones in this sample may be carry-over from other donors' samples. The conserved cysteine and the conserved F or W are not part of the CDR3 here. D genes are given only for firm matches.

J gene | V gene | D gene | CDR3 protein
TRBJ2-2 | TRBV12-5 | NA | ASGLVVATGELF
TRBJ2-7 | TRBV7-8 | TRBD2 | ASSITSGVDPKQY
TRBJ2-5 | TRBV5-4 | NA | ASSLQGQETQY
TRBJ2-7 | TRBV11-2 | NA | ASSPEGLYEQY
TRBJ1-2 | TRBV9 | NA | ASSVGQANYGYT
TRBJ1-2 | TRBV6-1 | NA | ASSTANYGYT
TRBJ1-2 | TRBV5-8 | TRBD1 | ASSSSPTGTYGYT
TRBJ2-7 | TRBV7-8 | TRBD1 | ASSPRDSSMEQY
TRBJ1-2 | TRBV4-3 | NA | ASSQGTATYYGYT
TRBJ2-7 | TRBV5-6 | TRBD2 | ASSSSGGAVFEQY
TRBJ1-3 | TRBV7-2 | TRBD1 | ASSPSRDRAGNTIY
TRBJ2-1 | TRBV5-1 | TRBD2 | ASSLMGGLYNEQF
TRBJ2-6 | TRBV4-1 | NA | ASSPYDSGANVLT
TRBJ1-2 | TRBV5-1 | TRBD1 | ASSDPGQLYGYT
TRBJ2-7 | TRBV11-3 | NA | ASSPNPGSGNEQY
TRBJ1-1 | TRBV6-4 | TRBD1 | ASRAGTATEAF
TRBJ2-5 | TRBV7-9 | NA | ASSFSGRGQETQY
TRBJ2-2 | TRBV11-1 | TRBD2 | ASSSGLAGGGELF
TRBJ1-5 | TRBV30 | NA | AWSRDSNQPQH
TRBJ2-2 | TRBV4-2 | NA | ASSQGFSDGGGELF
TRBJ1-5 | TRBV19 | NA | ASSTQTKTGRAYQPQH
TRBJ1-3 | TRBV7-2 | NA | ASSLQGSKTSGNTIY
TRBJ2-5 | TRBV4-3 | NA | ASSQDQIGAGLETQY
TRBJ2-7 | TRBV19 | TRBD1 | ASSQQGVMSYEQY
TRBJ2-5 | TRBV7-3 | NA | ASSQWVGATQY
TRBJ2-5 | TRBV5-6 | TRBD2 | ASSPDLAGVETQY